Below are 17 T cell receptor beta chains sequenced from a single sample in a study of blood T cells in healthy people across ages. Next came a second PCR, run for about 7 to 12 cycles, which used a sample-barcoded 5' primer along with a J-beta primer mix. Via MiXCR, TCRdb re-called the 5' RACE reads, giving one row per CDR3 protein. Of around 1.5 million distinct CDR3 sequences in the sample, roughly 64% were seen once. The sample was blood. The receptors derive from a man younger than 35 in good health.

V gene TRBV29-1 combines with J gene TRBJ2-3; TRBD1 is a possible D gene (5 bases). V lost 5 bases to trimming and J lost 2 bases, with 11 bases between them. The CDR3 consists of 13 residues. Germline V lookup: CDR1 SQVTM, CDR2 ANQGSEA. The CDR3 region has the DNA TGCAGCGTTTATCCCAGGGCCACAGATACGCAGTATTTT. It translates to CSVYPRATDTQYF.

V gene TRBV4-2 combines with J gene TRBJ2-4; D may be TRBD2 (6 bases). The V and J ends lost 0 bases and 7 bases respectively, with 13 bases between them. CDR1 is LGHNA, CDR2 YNFKEQ, per germline. CDR3 length equals 15 residues. The CDR3 DNA follows: TGTGCCAGCAGCCAAGATCCCGGGAGTGAGAACATTCAGTACTTC. Its protein product is CASSQDPGSENIQYF.

The CDR3 is CSAYPYRTGTYEQYF. Written as DNA, the CDR3 is TGCAGTGCCTACCCGTATAGGACGGGCACCTACGAGCAGTACTTC. The V and J genes are TRBV20-1 and TRBJ2-7, with D unresolved. This CDR3 is built from 15 residues. The germline V gene encodes CDR1 DFQATT and CDR2 SNEGSKA (reference sequence). Trimming took off 6 bases at V and 2 bases at J, with 20 bases between the two ends.

The CDR3 sequence: CASSLGPWGVYNSPLHF. The CDR3 DNA reads TGTGCCAGCAGCTTGGGTCCCTGGGGGGTTTATAATTCACCCCTCCACTTT. This chain links TRBV5-5 with TRBJ1-6; maybe TRBD1 (5 bases). This CDR3 has 17 residues. Germline CDR1 SGHKS, CDR2 YYEKEE (reference sequence). Trimming shortened V by 0 bases and J by 4 bases, and 14 bases separated the two germline ends.

In its sample, this clonotype was seen a few times. This chain uses TRBV4-3 with TRBJ2-5, with D perhaps matching TRBD1 (6 bases). Looked up from germline, CDR1 is LGHNA and CDR2 is YSLEER. This CDR3 spans 14 amino acids. The V end was cut by 0 bases, the J end by 4 bases, with 9 bases between. The CDR3 coding sequence is TGCGCCAGCAGCCAAGACAGGGGATCAGAGACCCAGTACTTC. Translating it yields CASSQDRGSETQYF.

The sample holds a few counts of this clonotype. The chain couples TRBV21-1 to TRBJ2-7; the listed D gene, TRBD2, was not tested against the DNA. TRBV21-1 is a listed pseudogene. This CDR3 has 16 residues. The CDR3 sequence: CASSPGLAGESYEQYF. The CDR3 nucleotides are TGTGCCAGCAGTCCGGGACTAGCGGGAGAGTCCTACGAGCAGTACTTC.

J is TRBJ2-3 and V is TRBV7-2; no firm D call. The CDR3 is 15 amino acids. V shed 4 bases and J shed 4 bases, with 15 bases lying between them. Germline assignment: CDR1 SGHTA and CDR2 FQGNSA. The CDR3 nucleotides read TGTGCCAGCAGCTCCGGGCCTTACCCTCCAGATACGCAGTATTTT. As protein: CASSSGPYPPDTQYF.

The V call is TRBV4-3, the J call TRBJ2-2, with TRBD1 identical over 9 bases. The CDR3 loop spans 17 amino acids. J lost 6 bases, V lost 5 bases, and 13 bases had no gene match. Germline V CDR1 and CDR2: LGHNA, YSLEER. The CDR3 region has the DNA TGCGCCAGCAGCACCGCTGAAACCGGGACAGGGTCCGGGGAGCTGTTTTTT. Its translation is CASSTAETGTGSGELFF.

J is TRBJ2-3 and V is TRBV5-1; D is unclear. The germline V gene has CDR1 SGHRS and CDR2 YFSETQ. V lost 6 bases, J lost 0 bases, and 14 bases lay in between. The CDR3 spans 15 residues. The CDR3: CASTPGQISTDTQYF. The CDR3 nucleotides read TGCGCCAGCACACCCGGGCAGATTAGCACAGATACGCAGTATTTT.

This clonotype showed up just a few times. V is TRBV27 and J is TRBJ2-3; D is undetermined. CDR3 length: 13 residues. In germline, CDR1 is MNHEY, CDR2 SMNVEV (reference sequence). Trimming stripped 8 bases from V and 2 bases from J, with 11 bases between. CDR3 region: CASQQSITDTQYF. The CDR3 region has the DNA TGTGCCAGCCAACAGTCGATCACAGATACGCAGTATTTT.

The CDR3 DNA reads TGCGCCAGCATCACCTGGGTTCCAGCGGACAACTACGAGCAGTACTTC. This codes for CASITWVPADNYEQYF. The chain combines TRBV5-1 with TRBJ2-5; either TRBD1 or TRBD2 may supply D (5 bases each). The DNA end favors TRBJ2-7, so the J call may be wrong. CDR1 is SGHRS and CDR2 is YFSETQ in the germline V gene. This CDR3 contains 16 residues.

This sequence joins TRBV7-2 and TRBJ1-6, with no clear D. The CDR3 extends over 15 amino acids. Germline V gene sequence: CDR1 SGHTA, CDR2 FQGNSA. The germline V and J ends were trimmed by 0 bases and 6 bases, with 9 bases remaining between them. CDR3 residues: CTSSLAPQANSPLHF. The CDR3 region has the DNA TGTACCAGCAGCTTAGCCCCGCAGGCTAATTCACCCCTCCACTTT.

On this clonotype: Germline is not matched at one junction end, which may reflect a read error. V gene TRBV11-2 combines with J gene TRBJ2-5, with a possible D match to TRBD2 (6 bases). The CDR3 is 15 amino acids. From germline, CDR1 is SGHAT and CDR2 FQNNGV. The CDR3 reads CASSHLGGAQESQYF. The DNA of the CDR3 is TGTGCCAGTTCGCATTTGGGGGGTGCGCAGGAGAGCCAGTACTTC.

This chain connects TRBV12-3 or TRBV12-4 to TRBJ1-2, with 9 bases matching TRBD1. V lost 7 bases to trimming and J lost 8 bases; unmatched junction nucleotides: 11. The CDR3 contains 14 residues. Written as DNA, the CDR3 is TGTGCCAGCACCAGGGACAGGGCGACGCAAGGCTACACCTTC. It translates to CASTRDRATQGYTF.

The chain is built from TRBV20-1 and TRBJ2-5; 12 nucleotides match TRBD2. Trimming took 3 bases from V and 1 from J; bases not matched to a gene: 3. Per the germline V gene, CDR1 is DFQATT and CDR2 is SNEGSKA (reference sequence). This CDR3 contains 15 residues. The CDR3 reads CSARASGRAQETQYF. DNA of the CDR3: TGCAGTGCTAGGGCTAGCGGGAGGGCCCAAGAGACCCAGTACTTC.

A few counts support this clonotype. The V gene is TRBV7-6, the J gene TRBJ1-6, with 8 positions matching TRBD1. The trim removed 4 bases at V and 0 bases at J, leaving 5 bases unmatched. Germline V gene lookup returns CDR1 SGHVS and CDR2 FNYEAQ. This CDR3 is 17 amino acids long. In nucleotides, the CDR3 is TGTGCCAGCAGCTCCCGGGACAGGAGCTCCTATAATTCACCCCTCCACTTT. Its protein product is CASSSRDRSSYNSPLHF.

Only a few counts were recorded for this clonotype. The chain has TRBV6-5 and TRBJ2-4; D call uncertain. The germline V and J ends were trimmed by 5 bases and 13 bases, with 15 bases remaining between them. This CDR3 comprises 12 residues. The germline V gene encodes CDR1 MNHEY and CDR2 SVGAGI. CDR3 sequence reads: CASSQDRYAQYF. CDR3 bases: TGTGCCAGCAGTCAAGATCGGTACGCGCAGTACTTC.